This T cell receptor beta chain was profiled in a study of siplizumab effects on memory and regulatory T cells. About this clone itself: What it recognizes is unknown.

For 5 to 6 days at 37°C, the mixed lymphocyte reaction cells were kept in coculture. Labelling reagents were assigned as CFSE for responder PBMCs and Violet Dye for stimulator PBMCs, which were mixed 1:1. TCRdb's table, derived via immunoSEQ multiplex PCR, lists solely in-frame clones and lacks some. The sample comprises 3,000 to 4,000 clones, 45% to 60% of which are singletons, and 35% to 55% rests with the top ten. Germline V gene data show CDR1 as MGHRA and CDR2 as YSYEKL. The CDR3 has 14 residues. V lost 1 base and J 0 bases, leaving 7 bases between the germline ends. V and J are TRBV4-1 and TRBJ2-7; D is unresolved. The receptor comes from a human donor in good health; the cells came from an allogeneic mixed lymphocyte reaction. Some clones in this sample may be carry-over from other donors' samples. Sample: CFSE-low (dividing) CD8+ T cells sorted from an allogeneic mixed lymphocyte reaction. CDR3: CASSQVKSSYEQYF. The DNA of the CDR3 is TGCGCCAGCAGCCAAGTTAAGAGCTCCTACGAGCAGTACTTC.